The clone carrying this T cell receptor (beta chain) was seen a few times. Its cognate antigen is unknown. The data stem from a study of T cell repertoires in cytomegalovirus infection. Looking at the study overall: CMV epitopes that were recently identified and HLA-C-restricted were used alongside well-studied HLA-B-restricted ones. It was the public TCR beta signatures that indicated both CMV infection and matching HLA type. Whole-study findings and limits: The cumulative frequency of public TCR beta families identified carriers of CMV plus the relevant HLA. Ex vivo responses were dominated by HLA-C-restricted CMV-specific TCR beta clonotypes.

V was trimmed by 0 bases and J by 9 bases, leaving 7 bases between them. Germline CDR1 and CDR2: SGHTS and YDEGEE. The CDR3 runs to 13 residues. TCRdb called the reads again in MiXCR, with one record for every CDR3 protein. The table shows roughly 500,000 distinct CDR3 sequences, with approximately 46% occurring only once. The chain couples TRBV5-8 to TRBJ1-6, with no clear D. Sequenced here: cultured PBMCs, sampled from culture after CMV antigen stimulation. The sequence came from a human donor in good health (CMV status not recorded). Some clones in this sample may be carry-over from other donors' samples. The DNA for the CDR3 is TGTGCCAGCAGCTTGGTTTCCAGTTCACCCCTCCACTTT. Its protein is CASSLVSSSPLHF. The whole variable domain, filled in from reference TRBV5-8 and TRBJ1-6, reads EAGVTQSPTHLIKTRGQQATLRCSPISGHTSVYWYQQALGLGLQFLLWYDEGEERNRGNFPPRFSGRQFPNYSSELNVNALELEDSALYLCASSLVSSSPLHFGNGTRLTVT.